This TCR beta chain is drawn from a study of PD-L1 blockade in urothelial cancer. Assay: immunoSEQ multiplex PCR; the TCRdb copy retains only in-frame clones and omits some. The sample has 100,000 or so clones; around 85% are singletons. The sequenced sample was PBMCs, obtained around atezolizumab (anti-PD-L1) treatment. The TCR originated in a man in his fifties or sixties with urothelial cancer.

CDR3 region: CASSPQGQVSSYEQYF. CDR3 DNA: TGTGCCAGCAGCCCCCAGGGGCAGGTGAGCTCCTACGAGCAGTACTTC. V usage is TRBV7-3 and J usage is TRBJ2-7, with D possibly matching TRBD1 (6 bases). CDR1 SGHTA and CDR2 FQGTGA come from the germline V gene. The germline V and J ends were trimmed by 5 bases and 0 bases, with 17 bases remaining between them. This CDR3 has 16 residues.